This is a list of T cell receptor beta chains from one sample in a study of cytomegalovirus exposure and HLA in healthy donors. Here immunoSEQ multiplex PCR was the method, and the copy in TCRdb shows in-frame clones only, minus some. The sample yields 95,000 to 150,000 clones, about 74% seen once. Sequencing was performed on PBMCs. These receptor sequences come from a woman between 40 and 50 years old in good health and CMV-seropositive. Each CDR3 is given with its conserved first and last residue. D genes are given only for firm matches. Where a row states a size, it is once, few, many or the class of an expanded clone; other rows omit it.

clone_size | d_call | j_call | v_call | cdr3_nt | cdr3_aa
NA | TRBD2 | TRBJ2-7 | TRBV11-2 | TGTGCCAGCAGCCAGACTAGCGGGAACCCCTACGAGCAGTACTTC | CASSQTSGNPYEQYF
NA | NA | TRBJ2-5 | TRBV4-1 | TGCGCCAGCAGCCAAGGAATGGCGGGGCCCAAAGAGACCCAGTACTTC | CASSQGMAGPKETQYF
NA | TRBD1 | TRBJ1-1 | TRBV19 | TGTGCCAGTAGTCCCTGGTGGCAGGGGGACACTGAAGCTTTCTTT | CASSPWWQGDTEAFF
NA | NA | TRBJ1-3 | TRBV10-3 | TGTGCCATCAGTGGTTGGGAGGACACCATATATTTT | CAISGWEDTIYF
NA | NA | TRBJ1-2 | TRBV6-5 | TGTGCCAGCAGTCTACAGGGTAGGGGTGGCTACACCTTC | CASSLQGRGGYTF
NA | NA | TRBJ1-5 | TRBV2 | TGTGCCAGCAGTCCTACAGGGCTGATAAATCAGCCCCAGCATTTT | CASSPTGLINQPQHF
NA | TRBD1 | TRBJ1-1 | TRBV5-1 | TGCGCCAGCAGCTACCGACAGGGCCGGACTGAAGCTTTCTTT | CASSYRQGRTEAFF
once | TRBD2 | TRBJ2-5 | TRBV6-5 | TGTGCCAGCAGTTACTCTACTAGCGGGCCCCAAGAGACCCAGTACTTC | CASSYSTSGPQETQYF
few | TRBD2 | TRBJ2-7 | TRBV30 | TGTGCCTGGAGTGACTGGACTAGCGGGAGTTCTGGGCAGTACTTC | CAWSDWTSGSSGQYF
few | NA | TRBJ2-2 | TRBV5-1 | TGCGCCAGCAGCTTGGAGGCGGGGCACGGGGAGCTGTTTTTT | CASSLEAGHGELFF
NA | TRBD1 | TRBJ2-7 | TRBV19 | TGTGCCAGTAGTGAGCAGGGGGCGATGTACGAGCAGTACTTC | CASSEQGAMYEQYF
NA | TRBD1 | TRBJ1-3 | TRBV10-3 | TGTGCCTCTCGGGACAGGGGGAATCTTGGAAACACCATATATTTT | CASRDRGNLGNTIYF
NA | NA | TRBJ2-4 | TRBV4-3 | TGCGCCAGCAGCCCCCACGGTGCGGTAGCCAAAAACATTCAGTACTTC | CASSPHGAVAKNIQYF
NA | NA | TRBJ2-3 | TRBV5-1 | TGCGCCAGCAGCTTGGACGGGACTCCTAGCACAGATACGCAGTATTTT | CASSLDGTPSTDTQYF
NA | NA | TRBJ2-5 | TRBV11-2 | TGTGCCAGCAGCTCACCGGCCCGCGGAGAGACCCAGTACTTC | CASSSPARGETQYF
NA | TRBD2 | TRBJ2-7 | TRBV7-9 | TGTGCCAGCAGCTTGAGCGGGAGACTCTACGAGCAGTACTTC | CASSLSGRLYEQYF
NA | NA | TRBJ1-5 | TRBV2 | TGTGCCAGCCAGCTACGGACAACTAAAGGGAATCAGCCCCAGCATTTT | CASQLRTTKGNQPQHF
NA | NA | TRBJ1-1 | TRBV30 | TGTGCCTGGAACTTGAACACTGAAGCTTTCTTT | CAWNLNTEAFF
NA | TRBD2 | TRBJ2-1 | TRBV25-1 | TGTGCCAGCAGTGAGCTGAGTCGACTAGCTCCGAATGAGCAGTTCTTC | CASSELSRLAPNEQFF
NA | TRBD1 | TRBJ1-2 | TRBV11-3 | TGTGCCAGCAGAGGACAGGGGATTAGAGACTATGGCTACACCTTC | CASRGQGIRDYGYTF
NA | TRBD1 | TRBJ1-2 | TRBV19 | TGTGCCAGGAAGACAGGGGGCTACTATGGCTACACCTTC | CARKTGGYYGYTF
NA | TRBD1 | TRBJ1-2 | TRBV30 | TGTGCCTGGGACAGGGGTTCGGGCTACACCTTC | CAWDRGSGYTF
NA | TRBD2 | TRBJ2-1 | TRBV5-6 | TGTGCCAGCAGCTTGGTAACTAGCGGGGGGGCCAATGAGCAGTTCTTC | CASSLVTSGGANEQFF
NA | NA | TRBJ2-2 | TRBV10-3 | TGTGCCATCAGGGCCGCCGGGAGCACCGGGGAGCTGTTTTTT | CAIRAAGSTGELFF
NA | TRBD1 | TRBJ1-1 | TRBV10-3 | TGTGCCATCAGCTACTATGGTGGGACAGGGGTCGGGAACACTGAAGCTTTCTTT | CAISYYGGTGVGNTEAFF
NA | TRBD1 | TRBJ1-6 | TRBV7-9 | TGTGCCAGCAGCTCTAACCCAGACAGGGGCTCACCCCTCCACTTT | CASSSNPDRGSPLHF
NA | NA | TRBJ1-2 | TRBV7-2 | TGTGCCAGCAGCTTATCAGGGAAAGAAGCCTATGGCTACACCTTC | CASSLSGKEAYGYTF
NA | TRBD1 | TRBJ1-2 | TRBV6-5 | TGTGCCAGCAGTTACTGGACAGGGACGGAGTCGGTCACCTTC | CASSYWTGTESVTF